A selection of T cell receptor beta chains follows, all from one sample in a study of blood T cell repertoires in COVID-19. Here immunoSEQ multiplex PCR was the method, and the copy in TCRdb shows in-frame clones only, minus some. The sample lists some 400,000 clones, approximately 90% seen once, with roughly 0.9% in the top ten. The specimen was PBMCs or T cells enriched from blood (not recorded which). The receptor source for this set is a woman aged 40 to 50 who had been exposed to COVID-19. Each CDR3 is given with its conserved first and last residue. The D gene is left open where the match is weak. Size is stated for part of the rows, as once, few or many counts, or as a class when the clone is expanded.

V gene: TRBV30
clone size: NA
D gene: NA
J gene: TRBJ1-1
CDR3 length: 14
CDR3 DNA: TGTGCCTGGAGTAGGGGTCAGATGAACACTGAAGCTTTCTTT
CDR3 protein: CAWSRGQMNTEAFF

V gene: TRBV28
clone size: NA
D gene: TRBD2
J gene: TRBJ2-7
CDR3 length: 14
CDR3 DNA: TGTGCCAGCCTAGCGGGAGGAAGGTCCTACGAGCAGTACTTC
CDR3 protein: CASLAGGRSYEQYF

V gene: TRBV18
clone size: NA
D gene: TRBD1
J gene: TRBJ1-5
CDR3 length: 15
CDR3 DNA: TGTGCCAGCTCACCTGGACAGGCTCCCAATCAGCCCCAGCATTTT
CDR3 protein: CASSPGQAPNQPQHF

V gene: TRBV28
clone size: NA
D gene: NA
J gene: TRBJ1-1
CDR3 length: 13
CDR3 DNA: TGTGCCACCTACAGGGACCTGAACACTGAAGCTTTCTTT
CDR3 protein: CATYRDLNTEAFF

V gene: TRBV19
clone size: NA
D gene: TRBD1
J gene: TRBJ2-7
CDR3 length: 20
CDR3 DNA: TGTGCCAGTAGTATAAGGGGGACAGGACTTTTACGGAAATTACAATACGAGCAGTACTTC
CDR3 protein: CASSIRGTGLLRKLQYEQYF

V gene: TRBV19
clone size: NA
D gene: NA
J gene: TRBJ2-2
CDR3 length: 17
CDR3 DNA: TGTGCCAGTAGTTGGACACTTCATAACGGGAACACCGGGGAGCTGTTTTTT
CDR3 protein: CASSWTLHNGNTGELFF

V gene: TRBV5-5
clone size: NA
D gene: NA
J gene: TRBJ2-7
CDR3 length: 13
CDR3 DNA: TGTGCCAGCAGCTTACAGGGACGGTACGAGCAGTACTTC
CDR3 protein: CASSLQGRYEQYF

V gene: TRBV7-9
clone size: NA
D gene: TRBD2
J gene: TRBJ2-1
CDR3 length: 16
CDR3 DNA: TGTGCCAGCAGCTTAAAGGGGACTAGCGGGGGAGGCGAGCAGTTCTTC
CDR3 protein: CASSLKGTSGGGEQFF

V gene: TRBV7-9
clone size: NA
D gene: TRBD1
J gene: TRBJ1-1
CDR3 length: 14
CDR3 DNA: TGTGCCAGCAGCTTAGAGACAGGGGGAACTGAAGCTTTCTTT
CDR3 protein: CASSLETGGTEAFF

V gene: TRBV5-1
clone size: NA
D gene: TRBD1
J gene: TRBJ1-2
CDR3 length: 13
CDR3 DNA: TGCGCCAGCAGCTCAGACAGGGCTGATGGCTACACCTTC
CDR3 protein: CASSSDRADGYTF

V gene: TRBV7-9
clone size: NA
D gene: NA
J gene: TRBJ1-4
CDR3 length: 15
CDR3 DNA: TGTGCCAGCAGCATACGGACACAAGCAAATGAAAAACTGTTTTTT
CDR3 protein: CASSIRTQANEKLFF

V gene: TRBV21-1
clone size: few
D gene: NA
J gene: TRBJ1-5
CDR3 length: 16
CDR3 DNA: TGTGCCAGCAGCAAAGCTGAGGGTTTCTGCCATCAGCCCCAGCATTTT
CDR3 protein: CASSKAEGFCHQPQHF

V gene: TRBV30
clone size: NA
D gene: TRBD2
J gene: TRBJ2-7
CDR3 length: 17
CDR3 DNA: TGTGCCGGACTTGGGACTAGCGGGGCCCCGAGCTCCTACGAGCAGTACTTC
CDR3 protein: CAGLGTSGAPSSYEQYF

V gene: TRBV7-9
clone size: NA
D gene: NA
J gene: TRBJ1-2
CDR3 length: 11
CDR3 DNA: TGTGCCAGCAGCGGAGACTGGGGCTACACCTTC
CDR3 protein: CASSGDWGYTF

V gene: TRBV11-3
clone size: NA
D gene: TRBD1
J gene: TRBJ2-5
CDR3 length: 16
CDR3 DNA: TGTGCCAGCAGCTTAGAGGGGACAGGGGCGCAAGAGACCCAGTACTTC
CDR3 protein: CASSLEGTGAQETQYF

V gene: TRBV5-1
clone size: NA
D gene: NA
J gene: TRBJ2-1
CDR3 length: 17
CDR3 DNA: TGCGCCAGCAGCTTGGGACAGGTGCGGGCAACCTACAATGAGCAGTTCTTC
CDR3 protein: CASSLGQVRATYNEQFF

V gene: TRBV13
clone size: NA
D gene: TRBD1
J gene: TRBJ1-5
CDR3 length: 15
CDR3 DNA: TGTGCCAGCAGCCGAAAGGACAGGGGAAATCAGCCCCAGCATTTT
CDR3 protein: CASSRKDRGNQPQHF

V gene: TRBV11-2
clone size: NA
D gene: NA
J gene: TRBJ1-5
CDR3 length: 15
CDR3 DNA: TGTGCCAGCAGCCCGCGGACGGACAATGATCAGCCCCAGCATTTT
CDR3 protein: CASSPRTDNDQPQHF

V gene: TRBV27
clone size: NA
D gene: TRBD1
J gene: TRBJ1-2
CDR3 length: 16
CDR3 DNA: TGTGCCAGCAGTCCTTCGGGCCGACAGGGAATGCATGGCTACACCTTC
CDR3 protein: CASSPSGRQGMHGYTF

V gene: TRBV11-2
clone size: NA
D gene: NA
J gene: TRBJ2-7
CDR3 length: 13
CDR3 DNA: TGTGCCAGCAGCTATGGACAGACCTACGAGCAGTACTTC
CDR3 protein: CASSYGQTYEQYF

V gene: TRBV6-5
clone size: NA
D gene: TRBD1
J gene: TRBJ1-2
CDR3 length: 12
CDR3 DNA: TGTGCCAGCAGTCGGACAGGCGGTGGCTACACCTTC
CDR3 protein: CASSRTGGGYTF

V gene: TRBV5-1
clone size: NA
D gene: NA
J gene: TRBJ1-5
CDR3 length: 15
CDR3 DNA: TGCGCCAGCAGCTTCGGAGGGGCGGATGATCAGCCCCAGCATTTT
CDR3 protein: CASSFGGADDQPQHF

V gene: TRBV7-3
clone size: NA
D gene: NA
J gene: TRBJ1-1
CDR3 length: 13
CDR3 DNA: TGTGCCAGCAGCCTCCAAGGCGGGCTTGAAGCTTTCTTT
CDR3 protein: CASSLQGGLEAFF

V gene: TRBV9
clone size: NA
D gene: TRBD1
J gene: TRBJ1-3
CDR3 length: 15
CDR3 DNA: TGTGCCAGCAGTCCGAGACAGGGCCCAGGAAACACCATATATTTT
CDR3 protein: CASSPRQGPGNTIYF

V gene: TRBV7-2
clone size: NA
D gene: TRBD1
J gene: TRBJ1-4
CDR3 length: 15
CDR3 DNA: TGTGCCAGCAGCTCGAGACAGGGGCTTAATGAAAAACTGTTTTTT
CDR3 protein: CASSSRQGLNEKLFF

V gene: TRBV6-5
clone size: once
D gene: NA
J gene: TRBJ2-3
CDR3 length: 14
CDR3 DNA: TGTGCCGCGAACAGGGTCCTAAGCACAGATACGCAGTATTTT
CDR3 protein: CAANRVLSTDTQYF

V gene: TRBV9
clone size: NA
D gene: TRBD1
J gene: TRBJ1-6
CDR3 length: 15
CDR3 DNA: TGTGCCAGCAGCGCAGCGCAGGGGGCTAATTCACCCCTCCACTTT
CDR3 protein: CASSAAQGANSPLHF

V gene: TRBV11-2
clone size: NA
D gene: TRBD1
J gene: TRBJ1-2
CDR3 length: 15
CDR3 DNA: TGTGCCAGCAGCTTAGGCCGGACAGGGGTTTATGGCTACACCTTC
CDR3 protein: CASSLGRTGVYGYTF

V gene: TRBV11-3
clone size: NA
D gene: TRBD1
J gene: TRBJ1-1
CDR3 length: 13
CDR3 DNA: TGTGCCAGCAGCTTAACAGGGGAAACTGAAGCTTTCTTT
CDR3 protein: CASSLTGETEAFF

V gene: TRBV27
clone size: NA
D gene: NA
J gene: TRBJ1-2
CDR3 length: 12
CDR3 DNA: TGTGCCAGCAGTTCCCAGGGGTATGGCTACACCTTC
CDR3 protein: CASSSQGYGYTF

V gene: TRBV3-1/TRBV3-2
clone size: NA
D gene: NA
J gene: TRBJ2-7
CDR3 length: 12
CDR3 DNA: TGTGCCAGCAGCCCGGGGGACTACGAGCAGTACTTC
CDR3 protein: CASSPGDYEQYF

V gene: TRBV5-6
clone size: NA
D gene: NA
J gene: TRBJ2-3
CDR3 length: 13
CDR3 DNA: TGTGCCAGCACCTTTTATGGCGGAGATACGCAGTATTTT
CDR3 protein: CASTFYGGDTQYF

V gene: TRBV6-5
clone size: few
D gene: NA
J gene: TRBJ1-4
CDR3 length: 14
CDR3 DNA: TGTGCCAGCAGGGGAGGGGACACTAATGAAAAACTGTTTTTT
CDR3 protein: CASRGGDTNEKLFF

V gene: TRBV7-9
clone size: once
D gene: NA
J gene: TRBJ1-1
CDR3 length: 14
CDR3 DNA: TGTGCCAGCACCGAGAATAGGGGGTACACTGAAGCTTTCTTT
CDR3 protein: CASTENRGYTEAFF

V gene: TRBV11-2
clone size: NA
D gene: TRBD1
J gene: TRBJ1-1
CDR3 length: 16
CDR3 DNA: TGTGCCAGCAGCCTTAGGGACAGGGCCTGGAACACTGAAGCTTTCTTT
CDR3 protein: CASSLRDRAWNTEAFF

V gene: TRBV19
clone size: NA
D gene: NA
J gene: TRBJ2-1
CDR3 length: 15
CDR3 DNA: TGTGCCAGTACTAATAGCCACATCTCCTACAATGAGCAGTTCTTC
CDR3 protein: CASTNSHISYNEQFF

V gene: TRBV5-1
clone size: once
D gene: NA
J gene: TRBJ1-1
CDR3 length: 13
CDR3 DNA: TGCGCCAGCAGCTTGGAAATAAACACTGAAGCTTTCTTT
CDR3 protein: CASSLEINTEAFF

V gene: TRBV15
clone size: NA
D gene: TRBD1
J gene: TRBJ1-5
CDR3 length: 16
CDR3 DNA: TGTGCCACCAGCAGAGGGACAGGGGGCGGCAATCAGCCCCAGCATTTT
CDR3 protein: CATSRGTGGGNQPQHF

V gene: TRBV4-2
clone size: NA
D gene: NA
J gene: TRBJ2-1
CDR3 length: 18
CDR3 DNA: TGTGCCAGCAGCCAAGCCCCCATATCGACCGTTAGCGGCCATGAGCAGTTCTTC
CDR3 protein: CASSQAPISTVSGHEQFF

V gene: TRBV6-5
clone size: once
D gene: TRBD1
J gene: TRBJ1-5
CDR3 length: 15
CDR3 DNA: TGTGCCAGCAGCTCCGACAGGGGGCTTGATCAGCCCCAGCATTTT
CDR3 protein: CASSSDRGLDQPQHF

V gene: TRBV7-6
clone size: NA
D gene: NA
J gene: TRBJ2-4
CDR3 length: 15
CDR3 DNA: TGTGCCAGCAGCTTAGTTGAGGGCGCGGGAAACATTCAGTACTTC
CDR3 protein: CASSLVEGAGNIQYF

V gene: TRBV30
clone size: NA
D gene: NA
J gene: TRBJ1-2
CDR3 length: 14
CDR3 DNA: TGTGCCTGGACCCGACAGGCCACAAACTATGGCTACACCTTC
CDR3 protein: CAWTRQATNYGYTF

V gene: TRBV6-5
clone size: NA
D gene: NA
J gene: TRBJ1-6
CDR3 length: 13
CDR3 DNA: TGTGCCAGCAGTTATCCGACAAGTTCACCCCTCCACTTT
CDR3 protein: CASSYPTSSPLHF

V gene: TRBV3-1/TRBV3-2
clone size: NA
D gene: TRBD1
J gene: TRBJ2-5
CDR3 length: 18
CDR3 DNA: TGTGCCAGCAGCCAAAACCCCCCCGGACAGGGGGCCGAGGAGACCCAGTACTTC
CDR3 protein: CASSQNPPGQGAEETQYF

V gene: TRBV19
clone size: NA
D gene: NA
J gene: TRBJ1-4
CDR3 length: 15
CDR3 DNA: TGTGCCAGTAGTATAGTCAACAGGAATAATGAAAAACTGTTTTTT
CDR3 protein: CASSIVNRNNEKLFF

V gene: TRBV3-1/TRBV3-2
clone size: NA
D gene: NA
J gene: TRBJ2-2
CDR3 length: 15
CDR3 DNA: TGTGCCAGCAGCCAGGGCCCTGCGAACACCGGGGAGCTGTTTTTT
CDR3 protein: CASSQGPANTGELFF

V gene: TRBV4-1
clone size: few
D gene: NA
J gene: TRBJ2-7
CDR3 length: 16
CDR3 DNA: TGCGCCAGCAGCCAAGACCCGGACAGCCTGGTGGGGGAGCAGTACTTC
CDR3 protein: CASSQDPDSLVGEQYF

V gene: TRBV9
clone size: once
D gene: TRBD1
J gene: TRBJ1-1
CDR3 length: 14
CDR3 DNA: TGTGCCAGCAGCGCCGACAGGGGAGGGACTGAAGCTTTCTTT
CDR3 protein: CASSADRGGTEAFF

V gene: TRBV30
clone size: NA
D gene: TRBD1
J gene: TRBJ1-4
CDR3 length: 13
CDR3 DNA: TGTGCCCTCATTTGGGACAGGGGGGAAAAACTGTTTTTT
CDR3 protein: CALIWDRGEKLFF

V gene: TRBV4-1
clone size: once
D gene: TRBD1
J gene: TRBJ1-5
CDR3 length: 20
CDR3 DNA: TGCGCCAGCAGCCAGACCCCAAGGCAGGGGGGAAATTATAGCAATCAGCCCCAGCATTTT
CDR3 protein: CASSQTPRQGGNYSNQPQHF

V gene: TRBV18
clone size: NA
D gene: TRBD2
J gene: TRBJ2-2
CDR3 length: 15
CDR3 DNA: TGTGCCAGCTCATCCACTAGCGGGGGGACCGGGGAGCTGTTTTTT
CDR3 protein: CASSSTSGGTGELFF

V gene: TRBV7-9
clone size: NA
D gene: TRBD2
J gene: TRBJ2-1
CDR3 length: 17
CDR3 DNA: TGTGCCAGCAGCTTAGTTAAGCGGGGGGCCTCCTACAATGAGCAGTTCTTC
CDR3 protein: CASSLVKRGASYNEQFF

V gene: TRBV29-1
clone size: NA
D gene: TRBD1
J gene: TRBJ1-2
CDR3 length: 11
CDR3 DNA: TGCAGCCTCAGGGGGCAGGAAGGCTACACCTTC
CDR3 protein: CSLRGQEGYTF

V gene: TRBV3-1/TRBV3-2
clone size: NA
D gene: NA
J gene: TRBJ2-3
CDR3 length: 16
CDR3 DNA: TGTGCCAGCAGCCCTCTCCGTCGGGTGGGCACAGATACGCAGTATTTT
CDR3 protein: CASSPLRRVGTDTQYF

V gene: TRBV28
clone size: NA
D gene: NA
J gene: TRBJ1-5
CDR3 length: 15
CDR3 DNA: TGTGCCAGCAGCCCAATGGAGCGGAGAGGACAGCCCCAGCATTTT
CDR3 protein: CASSPMERRGQPQHF

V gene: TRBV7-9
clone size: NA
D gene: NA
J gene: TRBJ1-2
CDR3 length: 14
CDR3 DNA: TGTGCCAGCAGCTCTCAGGGAACTAACTATGGCTACACCTTC
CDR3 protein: CASSSQGTNYGYTF

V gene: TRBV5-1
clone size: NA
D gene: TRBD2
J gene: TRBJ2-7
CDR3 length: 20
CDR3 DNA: TGCGCCAGCAGCTTTTCCCCCCTCGGACTAGCGGGAGCTAGCTCCTACGAGCAGTACTTC
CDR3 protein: CASSFSPLGLAGASSYEQYF

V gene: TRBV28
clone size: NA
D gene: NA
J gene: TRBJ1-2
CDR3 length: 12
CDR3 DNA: TGTGCCAGCAGTGCGCAGGGTTATGGCTACACCTTC
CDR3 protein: CASSAQGYGYTF

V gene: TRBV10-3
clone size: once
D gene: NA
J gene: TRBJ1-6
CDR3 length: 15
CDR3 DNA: TGTGCCACTCAACGCGGGGATTCGGGGAATTCACCCCTCCACTTT
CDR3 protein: CATQRGDSGNSPLHF